The rows below give T cell receptor beta chains drawn from one sample of a study of T cell repertoires in cytomegalovirus infection. TCRdb reprocessed the reads via MiXCR and lists one record per CDR3 protein. Of hundreds of thousands of distinct CDR3 sequences in the sample, 15% to 20% were seen once. The sample was PBMCs. Source of these receptors: a human donor in good health (CMV status not recorded). Some clones in this sample may be carry-over from other donors' samples. CDR3s include the opening cysteine and the closing phenylalanine or tryptophan. D genes are given only for firm matches. The listing skips clone size in some rows; elsewhere it reads once, few, many or a size class.

cdr3_aa	cdr3_nt	clone_size	d_call	v_call	j_call
CSVLLGQGASGRQYF	TGCAGTGTCCTTTTGGGGCAGGGGGCGAGTGGCCGACAGTACTTC	-	TRBD1	TRBV20-1	TRBJ2-4
CASRDRNEKLFF	TGTGCCAGCCGGGACAGAAATGAAAAACTGTTTTTT	-	TRBD1	TRBV19	TRBJ1-4
CATSDESGQGAPIQETQYF	TGTGCCACCAGTGATGAGTCGGGACAGGGGGCACCCATCCAAGAGACCCAGTACTTC	few	TRBD1	TRBV24-1	TRBJ2-5
CASSYGKGSRIYGYTF	TGTGCCAGCAGTTACGGAAAGGGGTCAAGGATCTATGGCTACACCTTC	-	-	TRBV6-5	TRBJ1-2
CASSQGDGQGSDTQYF	TGTGCCAGCAGCCAAGGCGACGGACAGGGTTCCGATACGCAGTATTTT	many	TRBD1	TRBV4-2	TRBJ2-3
CASGSTGPTHEQFF	TGTGCCAGCGGGTCGACAGGACCCACCCATGAGCAGTTCTTC	many	-	TRBV5-6	TRBJ2-1
CASSVRDGYDTQYF	TGTGCCAGCAGCGTCCGGGACGGCTATGATACGCAGTATTTT	many	-	TRBV11-1	TRBJ2-3
CASSRSDSSYEQYF	TGTGCCAGCAGCCGATCGGACAGCTCCTACGAGCAGTACTTC	few	-	TRBV5-5	TRBJ2-7
CASRSTGSSYNEQFF	TGCGCCAGCAGATCCACGGGGTCCTCCTACAATGAGCAGTTCTTC	-	-	TRBV5-1	TRBJ2-1
CASSRGDRTDTQYF	TGTGCCAGCAGTCGCGGGGATCGCACAGATACGCAGTATTTT	few	-	TRBV6-1	TRBJ2-3